The clone carrying this TCR beta chain was seen more than once but under ten times. The sample originates from a study of T-cell reconstitution after alpha-beta-depleted transplantation in children. Preparation of the TCRbeta library was carried out with unique molecular identifiers. TCRdb reprocessed the PCR reads via MiXCR and lists one record per CDR3 protein. Of hundreds of thousands of distinct CDR3 sequences listed, 16% are singletons. The CDR3 extends over 14 amino acids. Germline loops: CDR1 MNHNS, CDR2 SASEGT. The V end was cut by 7 bases, the J end by 0 bases, with 10 bases between. The chain carries TRBV6-1 and TRBJ1-3; no clear D gene. The sequence derives from a human donor who donated a stem cell graft to a child with acute myeloid leukemia. Specimen: PBMCs from the stem cell graft donor, collected from the stem cell graft. CDR3: CASTRSSSGNTIYF. Here the CDR3 DNA reads TGTGCCAGCACTCGTTCCTCCTCTGGAAACACCATATATTTT.